A selection of T cell receptor beta chains follows, all from one sample in a study of blood T cell repertoires in COVID-19. Profiled with immunoSEQ multiplex PCR; TCRdb holds only in-frame clones, not every one. The profile shows 140,000 to 150,000 clones, about nine tenths of them singletons. The sequenced sample was PBMCs or T cells enriched from blood (not recorded which). The receptors shown here come from a man aged 45-65 years who had recovered from COVID-19. The CDR3 runs from the conserved cysteine through the conserved F or W. Fields, in order: J gene, V gene, clone size, D gene, CDR3 protein, CDR3 DNA. A D gene is named only where the DNA matches it firmly. Size is stated for part of the rows, as once, few or many counts, or as a class when the clone is expanded.

J gene: TRBJ2-5; V gene: TRBV27; clone size: .; D gene: TRBD2; CDR3 protein: CASSLSRKQFGTNSETQYF; CDR3 DNA: TGTGCCAGCAGTTTATCGCGGAAGCAGTTTGGGACTAACTCGGAGACCCAGTACTTC
J gene: TRBJ2-1; V gene: TRBV19; clone size: .; D gene: TRBD2; CDR3 protein: CASSIGSGALNNEQFF; CDR3 DNA: TGTGCCAGTAGTATTGGTAGCGGGGCACTAAACAATGAGCAGTTCTTC
J gene: TRBJ1-6; V gene: TRBV11-2; clone size: .; D gene: .; CDR3 protein: CASSLMANRQNSPLHF; CDR3 DNA: TGTGCCAGCAGCTTAATGGCAAACAGGCAGAATTCACCCCTCCACTTT
J gene: TRBJ2-7; V gene: TRBV2; clone size: .; D gene: .; CDR3 protein: CASSDPRPGRNGYEQYF; CDR3 DNA: TGTGCCAGCAGTGATCCCCGACCGGGGAGAAATGGATACGAGCAGTACTTC
J gene: TRBJ1-6; V gene: TRBV24-1; clone size: .; D gene: .; CDR3 protein: CATRGGGNSPLHF; CDR3 DNA: TGTGCCACCAGAGGGGGTGGGAATTCACCCCTCCACTTT
J gene: TRBJ2-3; V gene: TRBV27; clone size: .; D gene: TRBD2; CDR3 protein: CASSLSGPWTSGRGFTDTQYF; CDR3 DNA: TGTGCCAGCAGTTTATCGGGCCCATGGACTAGCGGAAGGGGTTTCACAGATACGCAGTATTTT
J gene: TRBJ2-1; V gene: TRBV11-2; clone size: once; D gene: TRBD2; CDR3 protein: CASSEKLAGGQQFF; CDR3 DNA: TGTGCCAGCAGCGAAAAATTAGCGGGGGGCCAGCAGTTCTTC
J gene: TRBJ1-1; V gene: TRBV15; clone size: .; D gene: .; CDR3 protein: CATTEGTLNTEAFF; CDR3 DNA: TGTGCCACCACGGAAGGGACATTGAACACTGAAGCTTTCTTT
J gene: TRBJ2-1; V gene: TRBV7-2; clone size: .; D gene: .; CDR3 protein: CASSLVPTGVVAGEQFF; CDR3 DNA: TGTGCCAGCAGCTTAGTTCCCACGGGAGTAGTGGCAGGGGAGCAGTTCTTC
J gene: TRBJ1-1; V gene: TRBV30; clone size: .; D gene: TRBD1; CDR3 protein: CAYRGSGVTEAFF; CDR3 DNA: TGTGCCTACAGGGGCAGCGGAGTTACTGAAGCTTTCTTT
J gene: TRBJ2-3; V gene: TRBV27; clone size: .; D gene: TRBD2; CDR3 protein: CASSLWAGVGTDTQYF; CDR3 DNA: TGTGCCAGCAGTTTATGGGCGGGAGTGGGCACAGATACGCAGTATTTT
J gene: TRBJ2-7; V gene: TRBV2; clone size: once; D gene: .; CDR3 protein: CASSDRLYEQYF; CDR3 DNA: TGTGCCAGCAGTGATCGTCTCTACGAGCAGTACTTC
J gene: TRBJ1-4; V gene: TRBV19; clone size: .; D gene: .; CDR3 protein: CASSIASEKLFF; CDR3 DNA: TGTGCCAGTAGTATCGCGAGTGAAAAACTGTTTTTT
J gene: TRBJ1-2; V gene: TRBV6-5; clone size: .; D gene: .; CDR3 protein: CASTSGSNYGYTF; CDR3 DNA: TGTGCCAGCACTTCGGGTTCTAACTATGGCTACACCTTC
J gene: TRBJ2-7; V gene: TRBV10-2; clone size: once; D gene: TRBD2; CDR3 protein: CASSEPAASGSVYEQYF; CDR3 DNA: TGCGCCAGCAGTGAGCCTGCCGCTAGCGGGAGTGTCTACGAGCAGTACTTC
J gene: TRBJ1-4; V gene: TRBV19; clone size: .; D gene: .; CDR3 protein: CASSSGETNEKLFF; CDR3 DNA: TGTGCCAGTAGCTCAGGGGAGACTAATGAAAAACTGTTTTTT